This TCR beta chain appears in the sequencing data of a study of shared clonotypes between healthy human individuals. Study information: Three CD4 naive, three CD4 memory, two CD8 naive and one CD8 memory plate were used per donor. Regarding the study as a whole: In contrast to clonotypes shared by all four donors, non-shared clonotypes had lower generation probabilities. Clonotype sharing across a handful of donors was observed for about 5.5% of naive CD4 clonotypes.

The germline V gene has CDR1 KGHSH and CDR2 LQKENI. V lost 4 bases to trimming and J lost 6 bases, with 9 bases between them. The CDR3 totals 13 residues. Genomic DNA belonging to each subset was distributed in equal measure over several immunoSEQ plates. Assay: immunoSEQ multiplex PCR; the TCRdb copy retains only in-frame clones and omits some. The sample includes some 1,600,000 clones, 95% to 99% seen only once; the top ten take about 0.42%. A word on this clone: Its cognate antigen is unknown.

The specimen sequenced was naive CD4+ T cells sorted from blood. Subset given: CD45RA+ positively selected. The rearrangement joins TRBV18 to TRBJ2-2; D is perhaps TRBD1 (6 bases). This TCR derives from a man aged 30 to 39 in good health. The CDR3 DNA follows: TGTGCCAGCTCACTCGGGACACCCGGGGAGCTGTTTTTT. Translation gives CASSLGTPGELFF.